This T cell receptor (beta chain) came from a study of T cell responses to AZD1222 COVID-19 vaccine. Concerning this clone: The antigen remains unidentified.

Study findings and constraints: Reports indicate that nearly half of spike-specific TCRs are directed at unmutated variant regions. Only a handful of people who got AZD1222 tested seropositive at baseline. Donor demographics were predominantly white British with a female majority; clonal diversity may be underestimated. Mapped onto spike, vaccine-associated CD4 TCRs spanned it and were dominant at 160-218 and 743-854.

The CDR3 consists of 15 residues. V dropped 4 bases and J dropped 5; count of bases not matched to a gene: 8. Germline-derived CDR1 and CDR2 are SGHKS and YYEKEE (reference sequence). Sequenced by immunoSEQ multiplex PCR; TCRdb stores in-frame clones only, minus some. The sample comprises 90,000 to 130,000 clones, 92% of which are singletons, and roughly 7.6% rests with the top ten. The TCR originated in an adult in good health. The sample here was peripheral blood, taken on day 0 of AZD1222 vaccination. The genes are TRBV5-5 and TRBJ1-5; 8 bases fit TRBD1. The CDR3, as DNA: TGTGCCAGCAGCAAGGGACAGGTGGTGTATCAGCCCCAGCATTTT. Encoded protein: CASSKGQVVYQPQHF.